A single sample gave rise to the 30 T cell receptor beta chains below, sequenced in a study of shared clonotypes between healthy human individuals. Naive CD8 cells lacked CD45RO and underwent positive selection for CCR7, leaving out terminally differentiated effector memory CD45RA+ cells. The assay was immunoSEQ multiplex PCR, and TCRdb's table has in-frame clones only and misses some. Of under 2,000,000 clones in the sample, just under 95% were seen once. Sequenced sample: naive CD8+ T cells sorted from blood. The origin of the receptors is a man aged 18 to 29 in good health.

This CDR3 reads CASKDMSSYEQYF. CDR3 sequence (DNA): TGTGCCAGCAAGGACATGAGCTCCTACGAGCAGTACTTC. The chain combines TRBV27 with TRBJ2-7, with a possible D match to TRBD1 (5 bases). In germline, CDR1 is MNHEY, CDR2 SMNVEV (reference sequence). The V gene lost 7 bases and the J gene lost 0 bases, with 10 bases spanning the gap. CDR3 length: 13 residues.

This clone was seen only once. The chain uses TRBV12-5 and TRBJ1-1; D not certain. Germline assignment: CDR1 LGHNT and CDR2 FRNRAP. This CDR3 comprises 12 residues. Trimming removed 7 bases from V and 6 bases from J, with 12 bases in between. CDR3 sequence: CASASGGAEAFF. CDR3 nucleotides: TGTGCTAGTGCCTCGGGTGGGGCTGAAGCTTTCTTT.

The chain employs TRBV2 and TRBJ2-1; 9 bases are a match to TRBD1. CDR1 is SNHLY and CDR2 is FYNNEI in the germline V gene. This CDR3 has 17 amino acids. Trimming removed 5 bases from V and 9 bases from J; junction bases left unmatched: 17. In DNA, the CDR3 is TGTGCCAGCAGTAACATACCGGGACAGGGCCGGCTGGGTGAGCAGTTCTTC. Its protein is CASSNIPGQGRLGEQFF.

This rearrangement joins TRBV6-1 to TRBJ1-1, with a weak D call TRBD1 (5 bases). CDR1 is MNHNS and CDR2 is SASEGT in the germline V gene. V lost 7 bases, J lost 1 base, and 13 bases lay in between. CDR3 length equals 14 residues. CDR3 nucleotides: TGTGCCAGCACCCCCTGGGGGGAGAACACTGAAGCTTTCTTT. Amino acid sequence: CASTPWGENTEAFF.

This sequence joins TRBV19 and TRBJ2-7; maybe TRBD1 (6 bases). Germline assignment: CDR1 LNHDA and CDR2 SQIVND (reference sequence). The CDR3 has 15 amino acids. V lost 5 bases, J lost 5 bases, and 19 bases lay in between. CDR3 protein: CASSSLGAPLHEQYF. For the CDR3, the DNA is TGTGCCAGTAGTTCCCTGGGGGCCCCCCTCCACGAGCAGTACTTC.

In its sample, this clone was seen once. V gene TRBV2 combines with J gene TRBJ2-7, with D tentatively TRBD2 (5 bases). The CDR3 is 15 amino acids. Trimming shortened V by 6 bases and J by 4 bases, and 19 bases separated the two germline ends. Per the germline V gene, CDR1 is SNHLY and CDR2 is FYNNEI. CDR3 region: CASSDMGSGLYEQYF. In DNA form, the CDR3 reads TGTGCCAGCAGCGACATGGGGTCGGGGTTGTACGAGCAGTACTTC.

As for this clone: The identical CDR3 is also encoded by other nucleotide sequences in the sample. V is TRBV7-6 and J is TRBJ2-3; 7 bases line up with TRBD2. The CDR3 loop spans 14 amino acids. The V segment lost 0 bases and the J segment 6 bases; nucleotides outside the gene matches: 3. Germline V CDR1 and CDR2: SGHVS, FNYEAQ. The CDR3 region has the DNA TGTGCCAGCAGCTTAGCGGGGGGGACGGATACGCAGTATTTT. Protein product: CASSLAGGTDTQYF.

The J gene is TRBJ2-7, the V gene TRBV2; D gene ambiguous. Trimming removed 8 bases at V and 3 bases at J, with 14 bases between. Germline CDR1 SNHLY, CDR2 FYNNEI. The CDR3 loop spans 13 amino acids. In nucleotides, the CDR3 is TGTGCCAGCCTCCGTGGGTATGGCTACGAGCAGTACTTC. Translated, it gives CASLRGYGYEQYF.

This chain joins TRBV9 and TRBJ2-5, with TRBD2 matching over 8 bases. Germline V lookup: CDR1 SGDLS, CDR2 YYNGEE. V shed 5 bases, J shed 5 bases, and the junction held 14 bases outside the gene matches. CDR3 length equals 16 residues. CDR3 loop: CASRLSGREGGETQYF. CDR3 nucleotide sequence: TGTGCCAGCAGGCTCTCCGGGAGGGAGGGCGGTGAGACCCAGTACTTC.

The rearrangement links TRBV5-6 to TRBJ2-7, with D unresolved. This CDR3 is 12 amino acids long. Looked up from germline, CDR1 is SGHDT and CDR2 is YYEEEE. The V and J ends lost 2 bases and 6 bases respectively, with 9 bases between them. The CDR3 nucleotides read TGTGCCAGCAGCTTAGACATCTCCGAGCAGTACTTC. The encoded protein is CASSLDISEQYF. Combining the CDR3 with reference TRBV5-6 and TRBJ2-7 gives the whole variable domain DAGVTQSPTHLIKTRGQQVTLRCSPKSGHDTVSWYQQALGQGPQFIFQYYEEEERQRGNFPDRFSGHQFPNYSSELNVNALLLGDSALYLCASSLDISEQYFGPGTRLTVT.

The chain combines TRBV7-9 with TRBJ2-3; D gene ambiguous. Germline V lookup: CDR1 SEHNR, CDR2 FQNEAQ (reference sequence). V was pared by 5 bases and J by 12 bases, with 15 bases between. This CDR3 spans 12 amino acids. The CDR3 is CASSPRWDDQYF. The CDR3 DNA reads TGTGCCAGCAGCCCCCGGTGGGATGACCAGTATTTT.

This clone was observed a handful of times. This chain uses TRBV6-1 with TRBJ2-1; possible D gene TRBD2, 6 bases. Trimming shortened V by 3 bases and J by 5 bases, and 14 bases separated the two germline ends. CDR3 length: 15 amino acids. Looked up from germline, CDR1 is MNHNS and CDR2 is SASEGT. The DNA for the CDR3 is TGTGCCAGCAGTGATCTTGCGGAGGGAAACAATGAGCAGTTCTTC. Translated, it gives CASSDLAEGNNEQFF.

The J gene is TRBJ2-7, the V gene TRBV2, with 12 bases matching TRBD2. This CDR3 spans 16 amino acids. Germline CDR1 reads SNHLY; CDR2 reads FYNNEI. The V gene end was trimmed by 3 bases and the J gene end by 3 bases; junction bases not matched to a gene: 6. The CDR3 reads CASSDPSGRADYEQYF. Here the CDR3 DNA reads TGTGCCAGCAGTGACCCTAGCGGGAGGGCCGACTACGAGCAGTACTTC.

The chain employs TRBV6-5 and TRBJ2-7; no reliable D call. Germline V CDR1 and CDR2: MNHEY, SVGAGI. With 7 bases removed from V and 0 bases from J, the gap between germline ends came to 10 bases. The CDR3 extends over 13 amino acids. CDR3 sequence reads: CASTAPDSYEQYF. CDR3 DNA sequence: TGTGCCAGCACTGCCCCAGACTCCTACGAGCAGTACTTC.

This sequence joins TRBV7-3 and TRBJ2-7; TRBD1 agrees at 7 bases. Unmatched junction bases numbered 9, after V lost 6 bases and J lost 7 bases. This CDR3 region has 13 residues. Per germline, CDR1 SGHTA and CDR2 FQGTGA. The CDR3 DNA reads TGTGCCAGCAGTCAGGACAGGTTTAATGAGCAGTACTTC. It translates to CASSQDRFNEQYF.

The chain is built from TRBV27 and TRBJ1-5, with no clear D. CDR1 MNHEY and CDR2 SMNVEV come from the germline V gene (reference sequence). Trimming removed 5 bases from V and 7 bases from J, with 12 bases in between. The CDR3 totals 13 residues. The CDR3 spells CASSAFGGQPQHF. For the CDR3, the DNA is TGTGCCAGCAGTGCATTCGGTGGGCAGCCCCAGCATTTT.

The sample holds a few counts of this clone. This chain uses TRBV2 with TRBJ1-2; D ambiguous. This CDR3 spans 9 amino acids. Trimming took off 6 bases at V and 9 bases at J, with 5 bases between the two ends. Germline CDR1 SNHLY, CDR2 FYNNEI. The CDR3 loop is CASSQSYTF. CDR3 DNA: TGTGCCAGCAGCCAAAGCTACACCTTC.

V gene TRBV13 combines with J gene TRBJ2-7; 8 bases are a match to TRBD1. Germline CDR1 is PRHDT and CDR2 is FYEKMQ (reference sequence). The CDR3 loop spans 13 amino acids. With V trimmed by 5 bases and J by 6 bases, 6 bases remained unmatched. The CDR3 sequence is CASSLRGQGEQYF. The CDR3 DNA follows: TGTGCCAGCAGCCTCAGGGGGCAAGGCGAGCAGTACTTC.

The V and J genes are TRBV4-1 and TRBJ1-5; the D is unclear. Germline values: CDR1 MGHRA, CDR2 YSYEKL. V shed 0 bases and J shed 2 bases, with 8 bases lying between them. The CDR3 consists of 15 residues. CDR3 in DNA: TGCGCCAGCAGCCAAGAGGACGGACGCAATCAGCCCCAGCATTTT. This translates into CASSQEDGRNQPQHF.

J is TRBJ2-2 and V is TRBV30, with D possibly matching TRBD2 (5 bases). Trimming took off 4 bases at V and 5 bases at J, with 8 bases between the two ends. There are 12 residues in the CDR3. From germline, CDR1 is GTSNPN and CDR2 SVGIG (reference sequence). CDR3 nucleotides: TGTGCCTGGAATCGGGAAACCGGGGAGCTGTTTTTT. Translating it yields CAWNRETGELFF.

The chain recombines TRBV13 with TRBJ2-7; 9 nucleotides line up with TRBD1. This CDR3 spans 15 amino acids. Losses at the gene ends were 5 bases for V and 3 bases for J; bases not matched to a gene: 8. Germline loops: CDR1 PRHDT, CDR2 FYEKMQ (reference sequence). The CDR3 coding sequence is TGTGCCAGCAGCCGGTCGGGACAGGGATTCTACGAGCAGTACTTC. Translated, it gives CASSRSGQGFYEQYF.

This clone was recorded many times. V usage is TRBV13 and J usage is TRBJ2-3, with TRBD2 identical over 10 bases. This CDR3 is 14 amino acids long. Germline trimming cut 6 bases from V and 5 bases from J; bases unmatched to any gene: 5. Germline loops: CDR1 PRHDT, CDR2 FYEKMQ (reference sequence). CDR3 amino acids: CASRQRGGIDTQYF. The CDR3 coding sequence is TGTGCCAGCAGACAGCGGGGGGGCATAGATACGCAGTATTTT.

This clone was picked up one time. The chain uses TRBV5-6 and TRBJ1-1, with D possibly matching TRBD1 (5 bases). The CDR3 loop spans 14 amino acids. V was shortened by 3 bases and J by 1 base, with 10 bases between the two germline ends. Germline CDR1 SGHDT, CDR2 YYEEEE. The CDR3 coding sequence is TGTGCCAGCAGCTCGATGACAGCGAACACTGAAGCTTTCTTT. Translation: CASSSMTANTEAFF.

The chain carries TRBV28 and TRBJ2-3, with D perhaps assigned TRBD1 or TRBD2 (5 bases each). Between the trimmed V and J ends, which lost 8 bases and 0 bases, there was a span of 15 bases. Germline CDR1 and CDR2: MDHEN and SYDVKM. CDR3 length: 15 residues. CDR3 loop: CASSNGGTSTDTQYF. The CDR3 DNA sequence: TGTGCCAGCTCAAATGGGGGTACTAGCACAGATACGCAGTATTTT.

This chain uses TRBV30 with TRBJ1-4; 7 bases are a match to TRBD1. In germline, CDR1 is GTSNPN, CDR2 SVGIG (reference sequence). CDR3 length equals 17 residues. The trim removed 3 bases at V and 2 bases at J, leaving 12 bases unmatched. The CDR3 sequence is CAWRTQGEKATNEKLFF. For the CDR3, the DNA is TGTGCCTGGAGAACGCAGGGGGAGAAGGCGACTAATGAAAAACTGTTTTTT.

The J gene is TRBJ2-7, the V gene TRBV19; the D gene is possibly TRBD1 (6 bases). From germline, CDR1 is LNHDA and CDR2 SQIVND (reference sequence). The CDR3 is made up of 14 amino acids. The ends were cut back, 5 bases at V and 0 bases at J, with 11 bases in the middle. The CDR3 loop reads CASSVRDNSYEQYF. The CDR3 DNA sequence: TGTGCCAGTAGTGTCCGGGACAACTCCTACGAGCAGTACTTC.

The chain has TRBV30 and TRBJ2-6; 9 nucleotides align to TRBD2. V was pared by 2 bases and J by 3 bases, with 5 bases of the junction left unmatched. Per germline, CDR1 GTSNPN and CDR2 SVGIG (reference sequence). The CDR3 consists of 16 residues. In nucleotides, the CDR3 is TGTGCCTGGAGTTTTCTAGCGGGAAGTGGGGCCAACGTCCTGACTTTC. Its translation: CAWSFLAGSGANVLTF.

The rearrangement links TRBV30 to TRBJ1-2; TRBD1 matches 9 bases. Losses at the gene ends were 0 bases for V and 0 bases for J; bases not matched to a gene: 2. The germline V gene has CDR1 GTSNPN and CDR2 SVGIG (reference sequence). CDR3 length: 15 residues. In DNA form, the CDR3 reads TGTGCCTGGAGTGTAGGGACAGGGTCTAACTATGGCTACACCTTC. This encodes CAWSVGTGSNYGYTF. The variable domain in full, with the rest retrieved from reference TRBV30 and TRBJ1-2, is SQTIHQWPATLVQPVGSPLSLECTVEGTSNPNLYWYRQAAGRGLQLLFYSVGIGQISSEVPQNLSASRPQDRQFILSSKKLLLSDSGFYLCAWSVGTGSNYGYTFGSGTRLTVV.

A word on this clone: Other DNA sequences from this sample encode an identical CDR3 as well. The chain couples TRBV4-3 to TRBJ2-1, with 8 bases identical to TRBD2. Germline-derived CDR1 and CDR2 are LGHNA and YSLEER. V shed 0 bases and J 4 bases; nucleotides not matched to a gene: 5. This CDR3 spans 16 amino acids. The CDR3 region is CASSQDQAGEYNEQFF. The DNA for the CDR3 is TGCGCCAGCAGCCAAGATCAAGCGGGAGAATACAATGAGCAGTTCTTC.

Details on this clone: Other DNA sequences from this sample encode an identical CDR3 as well. The chain couples TRBV4-1 to TRBJ2-3; no clear D gene. Germline CDR1 is MGHRA and CDR2 is YSYEKL. V was trimmed by 0 bases and J by 3 bases, leaving 4 bases between them. This CDR3 is 13 amino acids long. CDR3 loop: CASSQDSTDTQYF. In DNA, the CDR3 is TGCGCCAGCAGCCAAGATTCGACAGATACGCAGTATTTT.